This record concerns one TCR beta chain sequence. The antigen is undetermined. Trimming pared 7 bases from V and 9 bases from J, leaving 15 bases between. CDR3 size: 12 residues. Study-level findings and limits: Tumor memory CD4+ T cell TCR gene usage clustered with blood and lymph node memory CD4+ cells and lymph node naive CD4+ cells.

Constant-region reverse primers amplified full-length variable regions, followed by semi-nested Nested Universal Primer A PCR. TCRdb reprocessed the 5' RACE reads via MiXCR and lists one record per CDR3 protein. The sample holds roughly 40,000 distinct CDR3 sequences, about 19% seen once. This receptor was taken from a female donor with breast cancer. Material for sequencing was naive CD4+ T cells sorted from a lymph node. Subset reported: naive CD4+ T cells, CD4+CD45RA+CD25-. The V and J genes are TRBV12-3 or TRBV12-4 and TRBJ1-1, with D unresolved. This CDR3 reads CASTQGFSQAFF. The CDR3 DNA is TGTGCCAGCACCCAAGGGTTTAGTCAAGCTTTCTTT.